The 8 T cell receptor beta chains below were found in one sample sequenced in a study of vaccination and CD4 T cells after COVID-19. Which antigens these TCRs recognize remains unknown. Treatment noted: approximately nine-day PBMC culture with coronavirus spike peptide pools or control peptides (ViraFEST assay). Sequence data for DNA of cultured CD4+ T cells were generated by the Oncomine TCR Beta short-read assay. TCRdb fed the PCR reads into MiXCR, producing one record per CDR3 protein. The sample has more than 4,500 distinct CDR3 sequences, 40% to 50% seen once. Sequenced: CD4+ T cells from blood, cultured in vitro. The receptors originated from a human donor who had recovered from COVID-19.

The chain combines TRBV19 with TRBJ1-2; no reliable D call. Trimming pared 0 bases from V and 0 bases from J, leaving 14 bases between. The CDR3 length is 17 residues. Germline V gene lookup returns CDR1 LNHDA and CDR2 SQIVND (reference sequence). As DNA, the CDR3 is TGTGCCAGTAGTATAGATCTTAGGGTAGGGACTAACTATGGCTACACCTTC. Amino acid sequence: CASSIDLRVGTNYGYTF.

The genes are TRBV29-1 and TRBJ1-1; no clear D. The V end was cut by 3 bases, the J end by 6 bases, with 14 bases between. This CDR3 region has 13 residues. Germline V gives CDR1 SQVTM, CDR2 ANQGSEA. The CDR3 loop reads CSVEGVKGAEAFF. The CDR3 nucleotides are TGCAGCGTTGAGGGCGTGAAGGGCGCTGAAGCTTTCTTT. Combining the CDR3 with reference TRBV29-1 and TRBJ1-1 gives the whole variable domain SAVISQKPSRDICQRGTSLTIQCQVDSQVTMMFWYRQQPGQSLTLIATANQGSEATYESGFVIDKFPISRPNLTFSTLTVSNMSPEDSSIYLCSVEGVKGAEAFFGQGTRLTVV.

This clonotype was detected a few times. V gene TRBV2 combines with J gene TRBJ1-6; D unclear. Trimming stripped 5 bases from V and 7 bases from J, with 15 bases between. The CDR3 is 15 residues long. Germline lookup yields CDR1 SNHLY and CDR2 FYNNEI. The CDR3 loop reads CASSPRPDPNSPLHF. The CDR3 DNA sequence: TGTGCCAGCAGTCCCAGACCCGACCCAAATTCACCCCTCCACTTT.

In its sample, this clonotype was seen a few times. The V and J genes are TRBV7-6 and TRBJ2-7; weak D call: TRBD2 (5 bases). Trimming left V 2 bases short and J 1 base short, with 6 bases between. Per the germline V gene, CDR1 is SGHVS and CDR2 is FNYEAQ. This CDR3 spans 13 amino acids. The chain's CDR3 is CASSLSGSYEQYF. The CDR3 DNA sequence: TGTGCCAGCAGCTTATCGGGGTCCTACGAGCAGTACTTC.

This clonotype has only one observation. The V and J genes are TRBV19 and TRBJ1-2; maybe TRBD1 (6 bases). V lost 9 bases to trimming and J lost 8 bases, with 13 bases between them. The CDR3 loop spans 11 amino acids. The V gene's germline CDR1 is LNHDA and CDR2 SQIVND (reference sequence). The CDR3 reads CASQQGRGYTF. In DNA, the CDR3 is TGTGCCAGCCAGCAGGGGAGAGGCTACACCTTC. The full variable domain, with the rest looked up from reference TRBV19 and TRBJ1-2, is DGGITQSPKYLFRKEGQNVTLSCEQNLNHDAMYWYRQDPGQGLRLIYYSQIVNDFQKGDIAEGYSVSREKKESFPLTVTSAQKNPTAFYLCASQQGRGYTFGSGTRLTVV.

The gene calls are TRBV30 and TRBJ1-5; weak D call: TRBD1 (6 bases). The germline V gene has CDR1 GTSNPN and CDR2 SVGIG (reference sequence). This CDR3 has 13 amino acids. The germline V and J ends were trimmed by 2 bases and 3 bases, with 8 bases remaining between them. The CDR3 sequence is CAWSNRDNQPQHF. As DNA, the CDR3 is TGTGCCTGGAGTAACAGGGACAATCAGCCCCAGCATTTT.

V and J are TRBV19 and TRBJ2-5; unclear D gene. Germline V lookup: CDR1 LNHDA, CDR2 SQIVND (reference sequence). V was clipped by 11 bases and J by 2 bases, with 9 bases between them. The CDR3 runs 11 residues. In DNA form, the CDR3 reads TGTGCCCGGCCATTGCAAGAGACCCAGTACTTC. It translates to CARPLQETQYF.

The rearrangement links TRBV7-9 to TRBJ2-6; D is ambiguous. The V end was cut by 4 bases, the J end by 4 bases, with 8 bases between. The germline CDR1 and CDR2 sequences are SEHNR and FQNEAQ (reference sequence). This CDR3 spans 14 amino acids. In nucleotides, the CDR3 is TGTGCCAGCAGCTCGTTTCGGGGGGCCAACGTCCTGACTTTC. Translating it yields CASSSFRGANVLTF.